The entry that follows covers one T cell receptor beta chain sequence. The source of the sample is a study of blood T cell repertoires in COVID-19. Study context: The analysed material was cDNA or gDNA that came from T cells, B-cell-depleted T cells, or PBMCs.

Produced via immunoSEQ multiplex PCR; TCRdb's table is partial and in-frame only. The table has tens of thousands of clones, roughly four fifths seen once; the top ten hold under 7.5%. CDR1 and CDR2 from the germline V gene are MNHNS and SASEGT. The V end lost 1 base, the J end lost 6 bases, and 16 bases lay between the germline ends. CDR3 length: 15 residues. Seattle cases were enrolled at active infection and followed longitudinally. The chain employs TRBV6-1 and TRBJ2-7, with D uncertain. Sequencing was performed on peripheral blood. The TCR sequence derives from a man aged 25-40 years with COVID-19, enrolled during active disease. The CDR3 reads CASSEETPRLSEQYF. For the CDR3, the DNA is TGTGCCAGCAGTGAAGAAACTCCCAGGTTGAGCGAGCAGTACTTC.